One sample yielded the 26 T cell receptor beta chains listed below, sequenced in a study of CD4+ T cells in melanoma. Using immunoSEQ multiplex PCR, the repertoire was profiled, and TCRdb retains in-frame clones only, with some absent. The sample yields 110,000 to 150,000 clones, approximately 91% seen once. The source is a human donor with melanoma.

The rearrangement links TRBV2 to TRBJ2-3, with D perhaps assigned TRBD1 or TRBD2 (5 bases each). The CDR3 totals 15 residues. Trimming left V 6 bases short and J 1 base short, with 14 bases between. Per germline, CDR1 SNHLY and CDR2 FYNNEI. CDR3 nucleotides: TGTGCCAGCAGCGGTAGGGGACGGGGCACAGATACGCAGTATTTT. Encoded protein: CASSGRGRGTDTQYF.

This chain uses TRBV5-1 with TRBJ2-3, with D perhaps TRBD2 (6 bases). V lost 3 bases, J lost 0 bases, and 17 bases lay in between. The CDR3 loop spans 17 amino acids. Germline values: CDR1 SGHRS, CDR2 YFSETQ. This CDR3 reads CASSWTPGGASTDTQYF. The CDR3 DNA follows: TGCGCCAGCAGCTGGACCCCTGGAGGGGCGAGCACAGATACGCAGTATTTT.

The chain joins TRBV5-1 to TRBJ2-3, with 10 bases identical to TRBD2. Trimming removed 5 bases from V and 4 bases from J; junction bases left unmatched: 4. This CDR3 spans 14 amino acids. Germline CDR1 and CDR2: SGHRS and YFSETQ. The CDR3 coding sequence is TGCGCCAGCAGATTAGGACTAGCGGCAGATACGCAGTATTTT. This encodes CASRLGLAADTQYF.

This chain's CDR3 is CASSLGPAGYGYTF. CDR3 sequence (DNA): TGTGCCAGCAGCTTGGGGCCGGCGGGCTATGGCTACACCTTC. This chain links TRBV5-5 with TRBJ1-2; D not certain. The germline V gene has CDR1 SGHKS and CDR2 YYEKEE (reference sequence). V lost 0 bases to trimming and J lost 4 bases, with 10 bases between them. This CDR3 spans 14 amino acids.

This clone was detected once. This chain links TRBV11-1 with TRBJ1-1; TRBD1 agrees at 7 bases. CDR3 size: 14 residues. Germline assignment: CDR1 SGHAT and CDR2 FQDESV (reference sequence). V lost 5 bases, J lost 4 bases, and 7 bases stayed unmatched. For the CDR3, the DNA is TGTGCCAGCAGCCGGACGACAGGGCCCACTGAAGCTTTCTTT. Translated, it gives CASSRTTGPTEAFF.

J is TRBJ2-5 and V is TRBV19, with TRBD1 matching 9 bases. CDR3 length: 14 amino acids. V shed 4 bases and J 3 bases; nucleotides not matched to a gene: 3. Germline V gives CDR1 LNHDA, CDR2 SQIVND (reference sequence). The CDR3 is CASSRDRAEETQYF. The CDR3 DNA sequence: TGTGCCAGTAGTAGGGACAGGGCCGAAGAGACCCAGTACTTC. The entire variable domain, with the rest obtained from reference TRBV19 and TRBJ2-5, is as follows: DGGITQSPKYLFRKEGQNVTLSCEQNLNHDAMYWYRQDPGQGLRLIYYSQIVNDFQKGDIAEGYSVSREKKESFPLTVTSAQKNPTAFYLCASSRDRAEETQYFGPGTRLLVL.

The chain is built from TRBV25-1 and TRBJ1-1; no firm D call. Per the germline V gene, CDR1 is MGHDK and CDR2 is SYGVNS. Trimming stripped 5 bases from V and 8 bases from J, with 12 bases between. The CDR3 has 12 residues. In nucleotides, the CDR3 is TGTGCCAGCAGTTTACAGTCGATCGAAGCTTTCTTT. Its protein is CASSLQSIEAFF.

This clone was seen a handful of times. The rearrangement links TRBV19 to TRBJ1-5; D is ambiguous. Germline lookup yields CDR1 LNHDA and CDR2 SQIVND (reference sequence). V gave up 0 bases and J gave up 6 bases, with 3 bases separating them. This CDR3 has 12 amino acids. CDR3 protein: CASSIEAQPQHF. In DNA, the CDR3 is TGTGCCAGTAGTATAGAGGCTCAGCCCCAGCATTTT.

The CDR3 sequence is CASSLYGSSYNSPLHF. The DNA of the CDR3 is TGTGCCAGCAGCTTGTATGGGAGCTCCTATAATTCACCCCTCCACTTT. V and J are TRBV5-6 and TRBJ1-6; D remains ambiguous. This CDR3 region has 16 residues. V dropped 1 base and J dropped 0 bases, with 8 bases sitting between them. Germline assignment: CDR1 SGHDT and CDR2 YYEEEE.

CDR3 DNA: TGTGCCAGCAGTACTCTCGGCCAGGGGGTTAATTCACCCCTCCACTTT. It encodes CASSTLGQGVNSPLHF. The chain uses TRBV27 and TRBJ1-6; 7 nucleotides line up with TRBD1. The germline gives CDR1 MNHEY, CDR2 SMNVEV (reference sequence). The CDR3 is 16 residues long. V was clipped by 5 bases and J by 6 bases; unmatched bases: 10.

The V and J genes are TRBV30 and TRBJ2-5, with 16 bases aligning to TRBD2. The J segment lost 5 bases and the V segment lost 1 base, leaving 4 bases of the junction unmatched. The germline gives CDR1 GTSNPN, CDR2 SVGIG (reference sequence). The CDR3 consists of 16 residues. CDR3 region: CAWSGGTSGGVETQYF. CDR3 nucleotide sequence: TGTGCCTGGAGTGGTGGGACTAGCGGGGGGGTGGAGACCCAGTACTTC.

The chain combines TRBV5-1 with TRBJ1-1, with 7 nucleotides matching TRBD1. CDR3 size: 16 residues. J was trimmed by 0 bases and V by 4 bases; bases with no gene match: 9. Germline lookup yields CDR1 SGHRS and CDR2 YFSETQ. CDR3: CASSRSPGQMNTEAFF. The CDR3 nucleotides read TGCGCCAGCAGCCGGTCACCGGGACAGATGAACACTGAAGCTTTCTTT. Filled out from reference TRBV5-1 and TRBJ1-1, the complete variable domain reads KAGVTQTPRYLIKTRGQQVTLSCSPISGHRSVSWYQQTPGQGLQFLFEYFSETQRNKGNFPGRFSGRQFSNSRSEMNVSTLELGDSALYLCASSRSPGQMNTEAFFGQGTRLTVV.

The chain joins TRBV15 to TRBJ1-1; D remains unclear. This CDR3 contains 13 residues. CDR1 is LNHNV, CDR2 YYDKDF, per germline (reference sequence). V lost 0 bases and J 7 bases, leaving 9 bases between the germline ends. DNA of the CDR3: TGTGCCACCAGCAGAGATCTGGTTGGTGAAGCTTTCTTT. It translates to CATSRDLVGEAFF.

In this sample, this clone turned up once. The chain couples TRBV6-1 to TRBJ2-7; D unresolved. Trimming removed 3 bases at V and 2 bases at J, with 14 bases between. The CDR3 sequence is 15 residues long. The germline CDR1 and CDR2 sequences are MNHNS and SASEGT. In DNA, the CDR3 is TGTGCCAGCAGTGACCAAGTTGAGAGGACCTACGAGCAGTACTTC. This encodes CASSDQVERTYEQYF.

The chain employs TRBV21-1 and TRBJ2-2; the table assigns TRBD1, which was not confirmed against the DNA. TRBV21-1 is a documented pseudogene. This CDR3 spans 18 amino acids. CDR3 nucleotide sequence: TGTGCCAGCAGCAGAAAATATTGGACAGGGGTGAACACCGGGGAGCTGTTTTTT. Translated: CASSRKYWTGVNTGELFF.

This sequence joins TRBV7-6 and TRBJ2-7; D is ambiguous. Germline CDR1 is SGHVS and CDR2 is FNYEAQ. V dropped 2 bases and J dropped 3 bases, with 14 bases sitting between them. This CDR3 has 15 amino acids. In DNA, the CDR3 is TGTGCCAGCAGCTTAAGGGCGGACGTCTACTACGAGCAGTACTTC. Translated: CASSLRADVYYEQYF. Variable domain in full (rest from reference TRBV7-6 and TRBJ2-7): GAGVSQSPRYKVTKRGQDVALRCDPISGHVSLYWYRQALGQGPEFLTYFNYEAQQDKSGLPNDRFSAERPEGSISTLTIQRTEQRDSAMYRCASSLRADVYYEQYFGPGTRLTVT.

The CDR3 reads CASSLYSRGDTNYGYTF. Written as DNA, the CDR3 is TGTGCCAGCAGCTTATATTCGAGGGGAGATACTAACTATGGCTACACCTTC. V gene TRBV7-9 combines with J gene TRBJ1-2, with D perhaps TRBD1 (5 bases). Looked up from germline, CDR1 is SEHNR and CDR2 is FQNEAQ (reference sequence). V lost 2 bases and J 0 bases, leaving 16 bases between the germline ends. The CDR3 is 17 amino acids. The variable domain in full, completed from reference TRBV7-9 and TRBJ1-2, reads DTGVSQNPRHKITKRGQNVTFRCDPISEHNRLYWYRQTLGQGPEFLTYFQNEAQLEKSRLLSDRFSAERPKGSFSTLEIQRTEQGDSAMYLCASSLYSRGDTNYGYTFGSGTRLTVV.

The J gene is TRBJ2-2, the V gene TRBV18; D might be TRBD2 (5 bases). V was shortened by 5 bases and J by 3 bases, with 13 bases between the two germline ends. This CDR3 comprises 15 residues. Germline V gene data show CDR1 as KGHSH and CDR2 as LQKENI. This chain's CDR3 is CASSTLATDTGELFF. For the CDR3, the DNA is TGTGCCAGCTCAACCCTAGCAACAGACACCGGGGAGCTGTTTTTT.

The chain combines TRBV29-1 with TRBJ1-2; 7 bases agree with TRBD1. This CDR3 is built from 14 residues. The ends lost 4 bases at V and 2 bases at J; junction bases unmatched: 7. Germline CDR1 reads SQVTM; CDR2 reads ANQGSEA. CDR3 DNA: TGCAGCGTTGCTACAGGGGTCCCCAACTATGGCTACACCTTC. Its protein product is CSVATGVPNYGYTF.

This chain's CDR3 is CASSRTGAGSPLHF. The CDR3 nucleotides are TGTGCCAGCAGCCGGACAGGGGCAGGTTCACCCCTCCACTTT. The chain links TRBV6-5 to TRBJ1-6; 9 bases line up with TRBD1. CDR3 size: 14 residues. V dropped 6 bases and J dropped 9; count of bases not matched to a gene: 6. Germline-derived CDR1 and CDR2 are MNHEY and SVGAGI.

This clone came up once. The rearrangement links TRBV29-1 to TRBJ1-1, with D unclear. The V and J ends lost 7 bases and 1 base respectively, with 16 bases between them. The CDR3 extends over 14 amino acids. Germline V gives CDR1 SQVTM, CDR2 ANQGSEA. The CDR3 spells CSAGVGRPNTEAFF. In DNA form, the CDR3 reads TGCAGCGCCGGGGTGGGGAGACCGAACACTGAAGCTTTCTTT.

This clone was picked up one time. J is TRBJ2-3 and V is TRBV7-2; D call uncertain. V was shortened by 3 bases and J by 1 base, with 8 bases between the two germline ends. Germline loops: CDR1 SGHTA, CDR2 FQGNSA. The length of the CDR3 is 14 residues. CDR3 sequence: CASSFRGGTDTQYF. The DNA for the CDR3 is TGTGCCAGCAGCTTTCGTGGGGGCACAGATACGCAGTATTTT.

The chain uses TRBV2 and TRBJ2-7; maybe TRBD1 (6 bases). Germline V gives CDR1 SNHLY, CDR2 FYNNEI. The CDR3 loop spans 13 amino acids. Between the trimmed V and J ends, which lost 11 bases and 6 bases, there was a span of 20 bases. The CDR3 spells CAHKQGSTFEQYF. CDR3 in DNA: TGTGCCCACAAGCAGGGGTCTACTTTCGAGCAGTACTTC.

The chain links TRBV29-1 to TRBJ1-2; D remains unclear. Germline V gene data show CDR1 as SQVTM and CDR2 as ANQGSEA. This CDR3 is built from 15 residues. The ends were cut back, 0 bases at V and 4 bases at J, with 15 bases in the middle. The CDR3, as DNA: TGCAGCGTTGAAGATCAGGTTTATTTGTCCTATGGCTACACCTTC. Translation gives CSVEDQVYLSYGYTF.

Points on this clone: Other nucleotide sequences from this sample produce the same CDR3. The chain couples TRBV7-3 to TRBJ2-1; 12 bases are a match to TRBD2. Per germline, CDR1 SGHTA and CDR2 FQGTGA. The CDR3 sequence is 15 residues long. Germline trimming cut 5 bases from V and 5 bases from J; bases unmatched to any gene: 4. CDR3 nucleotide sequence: TGTGCCAGCAGCCCTTCTAGCGGGGGGGACAATGAGCAGTTCTTC. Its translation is CASSPSSGGDNEQFF.

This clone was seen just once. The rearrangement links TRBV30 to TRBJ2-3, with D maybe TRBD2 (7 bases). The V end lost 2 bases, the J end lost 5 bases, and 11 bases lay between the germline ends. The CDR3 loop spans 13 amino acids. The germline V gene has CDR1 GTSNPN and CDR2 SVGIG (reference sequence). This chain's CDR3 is CAWSRGAGDTQYF. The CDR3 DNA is TGTGCCTGGAGTCGGGGGGCAGGAGATACGCAGTATTTT.